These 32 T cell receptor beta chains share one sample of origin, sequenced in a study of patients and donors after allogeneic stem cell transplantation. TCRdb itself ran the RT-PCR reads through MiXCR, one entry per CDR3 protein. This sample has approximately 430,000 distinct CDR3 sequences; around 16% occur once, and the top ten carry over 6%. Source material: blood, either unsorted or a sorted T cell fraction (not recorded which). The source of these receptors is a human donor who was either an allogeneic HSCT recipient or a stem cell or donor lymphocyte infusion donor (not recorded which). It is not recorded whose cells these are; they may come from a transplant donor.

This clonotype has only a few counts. In DNA, the CDR3 is TGTGCCAGCAGCATCGGCACTTTTCCCCAGCCCCAGCATTTT. Amino acids: CASSIGTFPQPQHF. This chain links TRBV7-2 with TRBJ1-5; the D is unclear. CDR1 SGHTA and CDR2 FQGNSA come from the germline V gene. V was trimmed by 5 bases and J by 7 bases, leaving 15 bases between them. The CDR3 length is 14 residues. The full variable domain, in which reference TRBV7-2 and TRBJ1-5 provide the parts outside the CDR3, is GAGVSQSPSNKVTEKGKDVELRCDPISGHTALYWYRQSLGQGLEFLIYFQGNSAPDKSGLPSDRFSAERTGGSVSTLTIQRTQQEDSAVYLCASSIGTFPQPQHFGDGTRLSIL.

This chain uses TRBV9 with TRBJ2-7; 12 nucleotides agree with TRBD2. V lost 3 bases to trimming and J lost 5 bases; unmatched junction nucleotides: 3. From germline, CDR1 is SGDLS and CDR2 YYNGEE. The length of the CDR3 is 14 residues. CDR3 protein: CASSGLAGVDEQYF. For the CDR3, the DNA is TGTGCCAGCAGCGGACTAGCGGGAGTGGACGAGCAGTACTTC.

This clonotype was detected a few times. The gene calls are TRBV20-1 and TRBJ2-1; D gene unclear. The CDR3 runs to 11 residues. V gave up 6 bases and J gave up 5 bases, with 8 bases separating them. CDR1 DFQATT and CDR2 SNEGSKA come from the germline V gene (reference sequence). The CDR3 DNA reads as TGCAGTGCATGGGTCAACAATGAGCAGTTCTTC. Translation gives CSAWVNNEQFF.

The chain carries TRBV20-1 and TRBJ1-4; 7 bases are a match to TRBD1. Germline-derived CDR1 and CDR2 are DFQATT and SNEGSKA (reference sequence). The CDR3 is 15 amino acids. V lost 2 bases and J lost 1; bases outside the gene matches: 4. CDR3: CSARTYRGTNEKLFF. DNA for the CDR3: TGCAGTGCTAGAACCTACAGGGGAACTAATGAAAAACTGTTTTTT.

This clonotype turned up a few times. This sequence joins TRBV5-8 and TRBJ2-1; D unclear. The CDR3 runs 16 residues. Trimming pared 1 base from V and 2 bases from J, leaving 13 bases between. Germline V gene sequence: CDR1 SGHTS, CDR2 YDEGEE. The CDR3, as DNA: TGTGCCAGCAGCTTGAGACCTCCGCATACCTACAATGAGCAGTTCTTC. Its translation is CASSLRPPHTYNEQFF. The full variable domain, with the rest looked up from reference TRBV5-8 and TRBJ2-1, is EAGVTQSPTHLIKTRGQQATLRCSPISGHTSVYWYQQALGLGLQFLLWYDEGEERNRGNFPPRFSGRQFPNYSSELNVNALELEDSALYLCASSLRPPHTYNEQFFGPGTRLTVL.

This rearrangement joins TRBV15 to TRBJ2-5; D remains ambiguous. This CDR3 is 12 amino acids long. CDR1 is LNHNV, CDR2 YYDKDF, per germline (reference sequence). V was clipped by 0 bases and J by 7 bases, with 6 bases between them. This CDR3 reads CATSRDPGTQYF. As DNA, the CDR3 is TGTGCCACCAGCAGAGATCCGGGGACCCAGTACTTC.

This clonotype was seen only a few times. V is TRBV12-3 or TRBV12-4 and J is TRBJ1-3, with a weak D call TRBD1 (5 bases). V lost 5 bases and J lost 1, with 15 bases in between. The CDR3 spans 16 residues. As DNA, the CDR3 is TGTGCCAGCAGTCCTAGGGGCAGGGCTTCTGGAAACACCATATATTTT. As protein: CASSPRGRASGNTIYF.

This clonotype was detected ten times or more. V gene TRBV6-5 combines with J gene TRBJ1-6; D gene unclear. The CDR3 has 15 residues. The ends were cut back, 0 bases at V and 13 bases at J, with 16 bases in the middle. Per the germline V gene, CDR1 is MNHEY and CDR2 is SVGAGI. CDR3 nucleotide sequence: TGTGCCAGCAGTTACTCGAAAATCCCGAAGGGCCCCCTCCACTTT. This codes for CASSYSKIPKGPLHF.

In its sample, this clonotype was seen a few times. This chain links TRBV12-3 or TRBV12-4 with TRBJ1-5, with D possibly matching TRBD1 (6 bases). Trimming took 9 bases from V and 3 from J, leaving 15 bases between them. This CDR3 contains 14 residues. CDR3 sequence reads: CASWGGRYNQPQHF. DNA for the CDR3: TGTGCCAGTTGGGGGGGGCGCTACAATCAGCCCCAGCATTTT.

CDR3 sequence: CATSPWGERADTQYF. DNA for the CDR3: TGTGCCACCAGCCCCTGGGGGGAAAGGGCAGATACGCAGTATTTT. The chain joins TRBV15 to TRBJ2-3, with TRBD2 as a possible D gene (6 bases). Trimming shortened V by 5 bases and J by 4 bases, and 16 bases separated the two germline ends. Germline V gene lookup returns CDR1 LNHNV and CDR2 YYDKDF (reference sequence). CDR3 length: 15 residues.

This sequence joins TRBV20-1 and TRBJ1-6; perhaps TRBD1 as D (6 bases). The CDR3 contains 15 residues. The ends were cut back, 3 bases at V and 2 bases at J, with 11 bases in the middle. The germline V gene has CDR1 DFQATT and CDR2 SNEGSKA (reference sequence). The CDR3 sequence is CSASSGAPYNSPLHF. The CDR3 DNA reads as TGCAGTGCTAGTTCGGGGGCTCCCTATAATTCACCCCTCCACTTT.

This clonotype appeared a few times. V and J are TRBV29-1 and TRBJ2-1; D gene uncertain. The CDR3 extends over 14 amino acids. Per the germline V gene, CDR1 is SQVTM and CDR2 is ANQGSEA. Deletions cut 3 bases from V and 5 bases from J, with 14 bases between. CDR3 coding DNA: TGCAGCGTTGAGGCCCCAGGATTCCACAATGAGCAGTTCTTC. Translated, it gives CSVEAPGFHNEQFF.

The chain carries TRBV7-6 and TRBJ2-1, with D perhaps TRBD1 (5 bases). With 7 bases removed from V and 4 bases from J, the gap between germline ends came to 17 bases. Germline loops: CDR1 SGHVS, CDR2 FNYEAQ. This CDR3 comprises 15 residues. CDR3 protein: CASTLFQGLYNEQFF. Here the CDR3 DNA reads TGTGCCAGCACCCTCTTCCAGGGATTATACAATGAGCAGTTCTTC. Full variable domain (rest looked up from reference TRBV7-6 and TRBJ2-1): GAGVSQSPRYKVTKRGQDVALRCDPISGHVSLYWYRQALGQGPEFLTYFNYEAQQDKSGLPNDRFSAERPEGSISTLTIQRTEQRDSAMYRCASTLFQGLYNEQFFGPGTRLTVL.

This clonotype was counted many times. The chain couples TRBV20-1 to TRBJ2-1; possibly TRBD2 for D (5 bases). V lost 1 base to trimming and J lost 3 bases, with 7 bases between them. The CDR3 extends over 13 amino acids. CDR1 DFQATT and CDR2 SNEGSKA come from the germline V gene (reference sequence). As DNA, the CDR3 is TGCAGTGCTAGAGCGGGATTCTACAATGAGCAGTTCTTC. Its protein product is CSARAGFYNEQFF.

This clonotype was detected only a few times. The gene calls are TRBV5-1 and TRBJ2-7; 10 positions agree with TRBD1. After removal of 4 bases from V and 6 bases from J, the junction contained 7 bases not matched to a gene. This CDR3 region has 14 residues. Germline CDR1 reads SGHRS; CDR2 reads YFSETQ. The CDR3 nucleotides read TGCGCCAGCAGCGTACGGGACAGGGGAGTCGAGCAGTACTTC. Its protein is CASSVRDRGVEQYF.

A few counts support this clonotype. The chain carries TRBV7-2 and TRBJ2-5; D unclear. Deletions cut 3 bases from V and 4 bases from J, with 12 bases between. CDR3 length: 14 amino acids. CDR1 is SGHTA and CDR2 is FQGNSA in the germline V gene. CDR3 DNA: TGTGCCAGCAGCTTCACGGCATCTCGAGAGACCCAGTACTTC. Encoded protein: CASSFTASRETQYF.

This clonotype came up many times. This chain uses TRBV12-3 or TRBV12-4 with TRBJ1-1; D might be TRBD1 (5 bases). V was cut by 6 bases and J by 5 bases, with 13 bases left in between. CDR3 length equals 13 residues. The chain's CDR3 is CASSHRIGTEAFF. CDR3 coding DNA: TGTGCCAGCAGCCACAGGATTGGAACTGAAGCTTTCTTT.

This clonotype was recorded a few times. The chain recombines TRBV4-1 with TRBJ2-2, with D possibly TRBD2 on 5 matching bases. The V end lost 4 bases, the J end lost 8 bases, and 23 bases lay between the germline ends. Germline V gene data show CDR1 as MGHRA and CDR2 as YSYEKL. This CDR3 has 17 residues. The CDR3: CASSLEGREVAWGELFF. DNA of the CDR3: TGCGCCAGCAGCCTTGAAGGAAGAGAGGTAGCGTGGGGGGAGCTGTTTTTT.

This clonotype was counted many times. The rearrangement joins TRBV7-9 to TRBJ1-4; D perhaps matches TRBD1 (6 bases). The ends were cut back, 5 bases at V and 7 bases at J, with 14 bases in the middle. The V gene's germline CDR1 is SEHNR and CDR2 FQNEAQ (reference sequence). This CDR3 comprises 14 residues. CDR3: CASSVGTNTEKLFF. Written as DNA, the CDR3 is TGTGCCAGCAGCGTCGGGACAAATACTGAAAAACTGTTTTTT.

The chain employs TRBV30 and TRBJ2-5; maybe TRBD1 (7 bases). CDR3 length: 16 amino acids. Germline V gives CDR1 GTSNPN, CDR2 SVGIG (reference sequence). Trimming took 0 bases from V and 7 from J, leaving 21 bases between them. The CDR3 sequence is CAWSVGRTGGLGTQYF. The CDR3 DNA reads TGTGCCTGGAGTGTAGGGAGGACAGGCGGTTTAGGGACCCAGTACTTC.

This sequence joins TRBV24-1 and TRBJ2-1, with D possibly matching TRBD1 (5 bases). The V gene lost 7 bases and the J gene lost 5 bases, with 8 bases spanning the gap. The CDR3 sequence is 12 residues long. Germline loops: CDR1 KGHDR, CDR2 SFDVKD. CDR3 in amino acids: CATRSGHNEQFF. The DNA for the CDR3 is TGTGCCACCAGGTCAGGGCACAATGAGCAGTTCTTC.

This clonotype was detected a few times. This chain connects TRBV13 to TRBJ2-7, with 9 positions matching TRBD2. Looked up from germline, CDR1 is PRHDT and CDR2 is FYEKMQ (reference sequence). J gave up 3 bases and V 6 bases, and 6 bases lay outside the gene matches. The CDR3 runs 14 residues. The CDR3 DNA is TGTGCCAGCAGACGGGCGGGAGGGTTCTACGAGCAGTACTTC. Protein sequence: CASRRAGGFYEQYF.

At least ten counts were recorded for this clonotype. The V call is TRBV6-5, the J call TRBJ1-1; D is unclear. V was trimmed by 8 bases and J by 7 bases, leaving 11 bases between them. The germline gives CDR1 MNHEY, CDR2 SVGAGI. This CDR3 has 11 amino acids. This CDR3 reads CASWAWNEAFF. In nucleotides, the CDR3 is TGTGCCAGCTGGGCTTGGAATGAAGCTTTCTTT.

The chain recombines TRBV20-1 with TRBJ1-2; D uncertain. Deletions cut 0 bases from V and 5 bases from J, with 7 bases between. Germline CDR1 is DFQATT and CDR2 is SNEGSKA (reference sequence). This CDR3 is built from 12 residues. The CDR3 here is CSAREGAYGYTF. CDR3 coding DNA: TGCAGTGCTAGAGAGGGAGCTTATGGCTACACCTTC.

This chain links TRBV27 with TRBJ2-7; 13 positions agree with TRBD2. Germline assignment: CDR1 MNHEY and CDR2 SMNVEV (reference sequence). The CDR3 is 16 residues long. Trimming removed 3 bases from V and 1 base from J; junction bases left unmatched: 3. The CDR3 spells CASSLTSGGPSYEQYF. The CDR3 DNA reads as TGTGCCAGCAGTTTGACTAGCGGGGGGCCGTCCTACGAGCAGTACTTC.

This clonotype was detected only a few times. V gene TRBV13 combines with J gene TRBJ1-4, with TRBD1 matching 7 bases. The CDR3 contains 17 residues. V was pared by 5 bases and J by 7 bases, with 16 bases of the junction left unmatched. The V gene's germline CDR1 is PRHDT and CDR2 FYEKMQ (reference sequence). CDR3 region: CASSLGTDQHVREKLFF. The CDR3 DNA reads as TGTGCCAGCAGCCTGGGGACAGACCAGCACGTTCGTGAAAAACTGTTTTTT.

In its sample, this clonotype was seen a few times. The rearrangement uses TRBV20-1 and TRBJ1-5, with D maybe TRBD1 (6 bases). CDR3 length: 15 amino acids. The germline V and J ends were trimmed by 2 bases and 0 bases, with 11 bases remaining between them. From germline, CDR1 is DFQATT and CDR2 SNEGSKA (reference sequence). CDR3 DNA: TGCAGTGCTAGATCAGGGGCCTATAGCAATCAGCCCCAGCATTTT. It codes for CSARSGAYSNQPQHF.

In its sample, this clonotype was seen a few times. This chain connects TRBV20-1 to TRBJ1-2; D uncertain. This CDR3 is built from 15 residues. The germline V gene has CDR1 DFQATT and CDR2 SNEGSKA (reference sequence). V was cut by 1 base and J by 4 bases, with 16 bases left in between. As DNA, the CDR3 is TGCAGTGCTAGAGTTTCAGGCAAGGAGCCCTATGGCTACACCTTC. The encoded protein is CSARVSGKEPYGYTF.

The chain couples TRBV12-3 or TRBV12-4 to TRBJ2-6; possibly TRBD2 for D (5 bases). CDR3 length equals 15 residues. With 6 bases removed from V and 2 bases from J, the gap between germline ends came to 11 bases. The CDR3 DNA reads TGTGCCAGCAGCTTAATGAGGGCTGGGGCCAACGTCCTGACTTTC. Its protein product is CASSLMRAGANVLTF.

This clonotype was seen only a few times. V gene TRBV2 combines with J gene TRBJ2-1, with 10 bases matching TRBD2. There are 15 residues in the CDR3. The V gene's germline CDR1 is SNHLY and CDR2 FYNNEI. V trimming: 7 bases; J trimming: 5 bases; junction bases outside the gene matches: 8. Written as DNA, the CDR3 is TGTGCCAGCACCCTAGCGGGAGCTGGGAACAATGAGCAGTTCTTC. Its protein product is CASTLAGAGNNEQFF. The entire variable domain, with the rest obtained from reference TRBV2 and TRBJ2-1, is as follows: EPEVTQTPSHQVTQMGQEVILRCVPISNHLYFYWYRQILGQKVEFLVSFYNNEISEKSEIFDDQFSVERPDGSNFTLKIRSTKLEDSAMYFCASTLAGAGNNEQFFGPGTRLTVL.

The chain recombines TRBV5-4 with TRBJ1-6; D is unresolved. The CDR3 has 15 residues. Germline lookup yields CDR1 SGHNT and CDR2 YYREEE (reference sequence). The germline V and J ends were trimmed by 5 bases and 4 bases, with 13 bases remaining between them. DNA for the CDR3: TGTGCCAGCAGGGCTCCGAGACGGTATAATTCACCCCTCCACTTT. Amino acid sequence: CASRAPRRYNSPLHF.

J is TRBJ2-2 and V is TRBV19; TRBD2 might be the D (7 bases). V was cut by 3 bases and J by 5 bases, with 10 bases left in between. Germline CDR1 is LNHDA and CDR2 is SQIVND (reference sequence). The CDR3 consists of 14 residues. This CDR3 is CASSIEGGTGELFF. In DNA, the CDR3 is TGTGCCAGTAGTATCGAGGGGGGGACCGGGGAGCTGTTTTTT.